The 27 T cell receptor beta chains below all came from one sample that was sequenced in a study of blood T cell repertoires in COVID-19. Sequenced by immunoSEQ multiplex PCR; TCRdb stores in-frame clones only, minus some. The sample carries some 82,000 clones, 75% to 95% recorded once. The sample comprised peripheral blood. The receptors originated from a woman aged 50 to 65 in a cohort sampled during active COVID-19.

The chain links TRBV7-3 to TRBJ2-3; D is undetermined. This CDR3 has 14 residues. Trimming took 0 bases from V and 3 from J, leaving 7 bases between them. Germline V lookup: CDR1 SGHTA, CDR2 FQGTGA. For the CDR3, the DNA is TGTGCCAGCAGCTTAACGAGCCATACAGATACGCAGTATTTT. Translation: CASSLTSHTDTQYF.

The chain uses TRBV5-4 and TRBJ2-2, with 7 bases identical to TRBD2. CDR1 and CDR2 from the germline V gene are SGHNT and YYREEE (reference sequence). The CDR3 length is 15 residues. After removal of 2 bases from V and 5 bases from J, the junction contained 6 bases not matched to a gene. CDR3 bases: TGTGCCAGCAGCTTTGTGGGGGGGAGAACCGGGGAGCTGTTTTTT. It codes for CASSFVGGRTGELFF.

This clone was found once. The rearrangement uses TRBV10-3 and TRBJ2-7; 7 nucleotides line up with TRBD2. V lost 0 bases, J lost 3 bases, and 5 bases stayed unmatched. The CDR3 runs to 15 residues. Germline assignment: CDR1 ENHRY and CDR2 SYGVKD. In DNA, the CDR3 is TGTGCCATCAGTGAGTCTGGCGGGAGTATCTACGAGCAGTACTTC. As protein: CAISESGGSIYEQYF.

This chain links TRBV2 with TRBJ2-7, with TRBD1 matching over 10 bases. V was pared by 3 bases and J by 6 bases, with 5 bases of the junction left unmatched. The germline V gene has CDR1 SNHLY and CDR2 FYNNEI. The CDR3 runs to 14 residues. This CDR3 reads CASSDDRGRREQYF. CDR3 sequence (DNA): TGTGCCAGCAGTGATGACAGGGGGCGACGCGAGCAGTACTTC. Together with reference TRBV2 and TRBJ2-7, the CDR3 gives the full variable domain: EPEVTQTPSHQVTQMGQEVILRCVPISNHLYFYWYRQILGQKVEFLVSFYNNEISEKSEIFDDQFSVERPDGSNFTLKIRSTKLEDSAMYFCASSDDRGRREQYFGPGTRLTVT.

The chain employs TRBV28 and TRBJ1-5; 8 nucleotides line up with TRBD1. This CDR3 has 18 amino acids. V gave up 5 bases and J gave up 0 bases; unmatched junction bases: 12. CDR1 is MDHEN, CDR2 SYDVKM, per germline. The CDR3 loop reads CASSPGQGRGASNQPQHF. Here the CDR3 DNA reads TGTGCCAGCAGTCCCGGACAGGGCCGAGGGGCTAGCAATCAGCCCCAGCATTTT.

The rearrangement joins TRBV24-1 to TRBJ2-2; no clear D gene. This CDR3 has 13 residues. Germline values: CDR1 KGHDR, CDR2 SFDVKD. Deletions cut 6 bases from V and 4 bases from J, with 8 bases between. CDR3 nucleotide sequence: TGTGCCACCAGTCTCAGCGCCACCGGGGAGCTGTTTTTT. This translates into CATSLSATGELFF.

In DNA, the CDR3 is TGTGCCAGCAGCTTAGATGGGACACCAAAATACTCTGGAAACACCATATATTTT. Protein: CASSLDGTPKYSGNTIYF. The chain employs TRBV5-8 and TRBJ1-3, with D possibly TRBD1 on 6 matching bases. Germline-derived CDR1 and CDR2 are SGHTS and YDEGEE. This CDR3 region has 18 residues. The germline V and J ends were trimmed by 2 bases and 0 bases, with 18 bases remaining between them.

Here the CDR3 reads CASSHRQGANYGYTF. In DNA form, the CDR3 reads TGTGCCAGCAGCCATCGACAGGGGGCTAACTATGGCTACACCTTC. This sequence joins TRBV3-1 (or the pseudogene TRBV3-2) and TRBJ1-2; 9 nucleotides align to TRBD1. The germline CDR1 and CDR2 sequences are LGHDT and YNNKEL (reference sequence). J was trimmed by 0 bases and V by 3 bases; bases with no gene match: 2. The CDR3 is 15 amino acids.

This rearrangement joins TRBV5-1 to TRBJ1-1; no definite D call. This CDR3 contains 15 residues. Per the germline V gene, CDR1 is SGHRS and CDR2 is YFSETQ. V lost 0 bases and J 0 bases, leaving 9 bases between the germline ends. CDR3 sequence reads: CASSLGATLNTEAFF. CDR3 coding DNA: TGCGCCAGCAGCTTGGGGGCGACGTTGAACACTGAAGCTTTCTTT.

The chain employs TRBV6-2 or TRBV6-3 and TRBJ2-7, with TRBD2 identical over 9 bases. From germline, CDR1 is MNHEY and CDR2 SVGEGT. The CDR3 extends over 15 amino acids. The V segment lost 5 bases and the J segment 4 bases; nucleotides outside the gene matches: 9. The CDR3 is CASSPRGSGSYEQYF. CDR3 in DNA: TGTGCCAGCAGTCCGCGGGGTAGCGGGAGTTACGAGCAGTACTTC.

The V and J genes are TRBV11-2 and TRBJ2-5; D unresolved. The CDR3 loop spans 15 amino acids. CDR1 and CDR2 from the germline V gene are SGHAT and FQNNGV. Trimming took 2 bases from V and 2 from J, leaving 12 bases between them. CDR3 bases: TGTGCCAGCAGCTTAAGGCTACAGCAGCAAGAGACCCAGTACTTC. Amino acid sequence: CASSLRLQQQETQYF.

The chain uses TRBV3-1 (or the pseudogene TRBV3-2) and TRBJ1-1; the D gene is possibly TRBD1 (6 bases). This CDR3 is 13 amino acids long. Between the trimmed V and J ends, which lost 2 bases and 8 bases, there was a span of 12 bases. Germline V gene lookup returns CDR1 LGHDT and CDR2 YNNKEL (reference sequence). The CDR3: CASSQTGQSEAFF. The CDR3 coding sequence is TGTGCCAGCAGCCAAACCGGACAGAGCGAAGCTTTCTTT.

The chain couples TRBV6-6 to TRBJ2-7; D perhaps matches TRBD2 (7 bases). The germline V gene encodes CDR1 MNHNY and CDR2 SVGAGI (reference sequence). V was pared by 6 bases and J by 4 bases, with 22 bases between. The CDR3 consists of 16 residues. In DNA, the CDR3 is TGTGCCAGCAGCCTAGGGGGAGGGACACAGACGTACGAGCAGTACTTC. Amino acids: CASSLGGGTQTYEQYF.

Only one count was recorded for this clone. This rearrangement joins TRBV18 to TRBJ2-2; D may be TRBD1 (5 bases). V was clipped by 3 bases and J by 1 base, with 9 bases between them. Germline V gene data show CDR1 as KGHSH and CDR2 as LQKENI. This CDR3 contains 15 residues. As DNA, the CDR3 is TGTGCCAGCTCACCCACCAGGGTGAACACCGGGGAGCTGTTTTTT. Protein product: CASSPTRVNTGELFF.

The rearrangement joins TRBV5-1 to TRBJ2-5; weak D call: TRBD1 (6 bases). The V gene's germline CDR1 is SGHRS and CDR2 YFSETQ. CDR3 length equals 15 residues. V was clipped by 3 bases and J by 1 base, with 13 bases between them. The CDR3 protein is CASSSGTTFQETQYF. The DNA for the CDR3 is TGCGCCAGCAGCTCCGGGACAACCTTCCAAGAGACCCAGTACTTC.

This clone appeared once. The chain joins TRBV19 to TRBJ1-1; 7 nucleotides align to TRBD1. V dropped 4 bases and J dropped 1; count of bases not matched to a gene: 0. The CDR3 contains 13 residues. Germline V gene lookup returns CDR1 LNHDA and CDR2 SQIVND (reference sequence). CDR3 coding DNA: TGTGCCAGTAGTAGACAGGGGAACACTGAAGCTTTCTTT. This translates into CASSRQGNTEAFF.

As regards this clone: The same CDR3 arises from other DNA sequences in this sample as well. The chain is built from TRBV11-3 and TRBJ2-5; D remains unclear. CDR3 length: 11 amino acids. The germline gives CDR1 SGHNT, CDR2 YENEEA. V was cut by 4 bases and J by 5 bases, with 5 bases left in between. CDR3: CASSSQETQYF. CDR3 DNA sequence: TGTGCCAGCAGCTCCCAGGAGACCCAGTACTTC.

The V call is TRBV3-1 (or the pseudogene TRBV3-2), the J call TRBJ1-4; D remains ambiguous. Germline values: CDR1 LGHDT, CDR2 YNNKEL (reference sequence). Trimming removed 6 bases from V and 6 bases from J, with 14 bases in between. CDR3 length equals 14 residues. The CDR3 spells CASSPHGVDEKLFF. DNA for the CDR3: TGTGCCAGCAGTCCCCACGGTGTCGATGAAAAACTGTTTTTT.

This chain uses TRBV12-5 with TRBJ2-7; 8 nucleotides align to TRBD2. Germline CDR1 LGHNT, CDR2 FRNRAP. The J segment lost 2 bases and the V segment lost 8 bases, leaving 8 bases of the junction unmatched. There are 14 residues in the CDR3. The CDR3: CASSPGGVAYEQYF. In DNA form, the CDR3 reads TGTGCTAGTTCCCCGGGGGGGGTCGCCTACGAGCAGTACTTC.

The chain employs TRBV5-1 and TRBJ2-1; 9 positions match TRBD2. V was pared by 0 bases and J by 5 bases, with 9 bases of the junction left unmatched. Germline values: CDR1 SGHRS, CDR2 YFSETQ. The CDR3 sequence is 17 residues long. CDR3 loop: CASSLGGTGTSNNEQFF. The CDR3 coding sequence is TGCGCCAGCAGCTTGGGGGGAACCGGGACTAGCAACAATGAGCAGTTCTTC.

The CDR3 coding sequence is TGTGCCAGCAGTAGCCTAAGCGATAAGCAGTACTTC. Translation gives CASSSLSDKQYF. The chain is built from TRBV25-1 and TRBJ2-7; D unresolved. Germline CDR1 MGHDK, CDR2 SYGVNS. V lost 5 bases and J lost 8, with 13 bases in between. The CDR3 loop spans 12 amino acids.

This chain links TRBV18 with TRBJ2-1, with 10 positions matching TRBD2. Germline V gene sequence: CDR1 KGHSH, CDR2 LQKENI. Trimming cost V 4 bases and J 8 bases; bases outside gene matches: 20. The CDR3 covers 19 residues. The CDR3 DNA reads TGTGCCAGCTCACGATACCCACCATCTAGCGGGAGTTTCCCATATGAGCAGTTCTTC. Translating it yields CASSRYPPSSGSFPYEQFF.

J is TRBJ2-2 and V is TRBV2; D not resolved. CDR1 SNHLY and CDR2 FYNNEI come from the germline V gene. The CDR3 runs to 14 residues. The V gene lost 6 bases and the J gene lost 4 bases, with 12 bases spanning the gap. The CDR3 coding sequence is TGTGCCAGCAGGAGGTCCGTCAGCACCGGGGAGCTGTTTTTT. Protein sequence: CASRRSVSTGELFF. Using reference TRBV2 and TRBJ2-2 for the parts outside the CDR3, the full variable domain is EPEVTQTPSHQVTQMGQEVILRCVPISNHLYFYWYRQILGQKVEFLVSFYNNEISEKSEIFDDQFSVERPDGSNFTLKIRSTKLEDSAMYFCASRRSVSTGELFFGEGSRLTVL.

Of note for this clone: Within the sample, other DNA sequences also encode this same CDR3. The gene calls are TRBV3-1 (or the pseudogene TRBV3-2) and TRBJ1-1, with D possibly being TRBD1 (6 bases). V was clipped by 0 bases and J by 5 bases, with 10 bases between them. The CDR3 has 14 amino acids. Germline loops: CDR1 LGHDT, CDR2 YNNKEL (reference sequence). CDR3 coding DNA: TGTGCCAGCAGCCAAGAGGGGGCAGGAACTGAAGCTTTCTTT. Its protein product is CASSQEGAGTEAFF.

V gene TRBV28 combines with J gene TRBJ1-5; 7 bases are a match to TRBD1. The CDR3 covers 15 residues. J was trimmed by 6 bases and V by 7 bases; bases with no gene match: 12. Per germline, CDR1 MDHEN and CDR2 SYDVKM. The CDR3 DNA follows: TGTGCCAGCAACCTGATAGACAGGGAGCTTCAGCCCCAGCATTTT. Protein product: CASNLIDRELQPQHF. Complete variable domain (other parts from reference TRBV28 and TRBJ1-5): DVKVTQSSRYLVKRTGEKVFLECVQDMDHENMFWYRQDPGLGLRLIYFSYDVKMKEKGDIPEGYSVSREKKERFSLILESASTNQTSMYLCASNLIDRELQPQHFGDGTRLSIL.

V is TRBV28 and J is TRBJ2-5, with 8 nucleotides matching TRBD1. The V segment lost 8 bases and the J segment 3 bases; nucleotides outside the gene matches: 11. Germline V gene lookup returns CDR1 MDHEN and CDR2 SYDVKM. The CDR3 runs to 15 residues. The CDR3 region has the DNA TGTGCCAGCTCACGAAACGGACAGGGAGAAGAGACCCAGTACTTC. Translation: CASSRNGQGEETQYF.

The J gene is TRBJ1-3, the V gene TRBV30; a possible D gene is TRBD1 (6 bases). The CDR3 runs 15 residues. Trimming removed 3 bases at V and 0 bases at J, with 12 bases between. The germline V gene has CDR1 GTSNPN and CDR2 SVGIG (reference sequence). This CDR3 reads CAWRAGANSGNTIYF. The CDR3 bases are TGTGCCTGGAGAGCGGGGGCTAACTCTGGAAACACCATATATTTT.